A single sample is the source of the 23 T cell receptor beta chains below, sequenced in a study of cytomegalovirus exposure and HLA in healthy donors. Use of 60 Vbeta and 13 Jbeta primers characterized the PCR. Method: immunoSEQ multiplex PCR; TCRdb's copy keeps in-frame clones and lacks some. Among 100,000 to 150,000 clones listed, over 60% were seen once. What was sequenced was PBMCs. The receptors derive from a woman aged 40 to 49 in good health and CMV-seropositive.

This clone has just one count. This chain joins TRBV30 and TRBJ1-1, with D possibly being TRBD1 (5 bases). CDR3 length equals 16 residues. The germline V gene has CDR1 GTSNPN and CDR2 SVGIG (reference sequence). V lost 4 bases, J lost 0 bases, and 18 bases lay in between. The CDR3 DNA reads as TGTGCCTGGAATGGGAAGACGACAGAGATGAACACTGAAGCTTTCTTT. Its protein product is CAWNGKTTEMNTEAFF.

The chain couples TRBV30 to TRBJ2-1; tentatively, D is TRBD1 (6 bases). CDR1 is GTSNPN, CDR2 SVGIG, per germline (reference sequence). The CDR3 has 14 amino acids. Trimming removed 3 bases at V and 9 bases at J, with 18 bases between. The CDR3 spells CAWREQGRGTEQFF. The CDR3 DNA sequence: TGTGCCTGGAGGGAACAGGGAAGGGGTACTGAGCAGTTCTTC. Looking up the rest from reference TRBV30 and TRBJ2-1 gives the full variable domain: SQTIHQWPATLVQPVGSPLSLECTVEGTSNPNLYWYRQAAGRGLQLLFYSVGIGQISSEVPQNLSASRPQDRQFILSSKKLLLSDSGFYLCAWREQGRGTEQFFGPGTRLTVL.

The chain employs TRBV7-3 and TRBJ2-5; 9 bases are shared with TRBD1. Germline CDR1 SGHTA, CDR2 FQGTGA. CDR3 size: 14 residues. The J segment lost 4 bases and the V segment lost 4 bases, leaving 4 bases of the junction unmatched. CDR3 DNA sequence: TGTGCCAGCAGCTCGGACAGGGGAGGAGAGACCCAGTACTTC. As protein: CASSSDRGGETQYF.

The rearrangement links TRBV28 to TRBJ1-5; weak D call: TRBD1 (6 bases). V was clipped by 6 bases and J by 2 bases, with 17 bases between them. Germline V CDR1 and CDR2: MDHEN, SYDVKM. The CDR3 consists of 16 residues. The CDR3 sequence is CASRAGRGAGNQPQHF. The CDR3 nucleotides are TGTGCCAGCAGGGCCGGACGGGGGGCCGGCAATCAGCCCCAGCATTTT.

The chain joins TRBV29-1 to TRBJ2-5; possibly TRBD2 for D (5 bases). The CDR3 length is 11 residues. V gave up 7 bases and J gave up 2 bases, with 8 bases separating them. Germline values: CDR1 SQVTM, CDR2 ANQGSEA. This CDR3 reads CSGGKQETQYF. DNA for the CDR3: TGCAGCGGAGGGAAACAAGAGACCCAGTACTTC.

The rearrangement joins TRBV27 to TRBJ2-3; 11 positions match TRBD2. Germline V gene lookup returns CDR1 MNHEY and CDR2 SMNVEV (reference sequence). This CDR3 has 14 amino acids. The V segment lost 6 bases and the J segment 4 bases; nucleotides outside the gene matches: 3. For the CDR3, the DNA is TGTGCCAGCAGGTATAGCGGGAGGGCAGATACGCAGTATTTT. Amino acid sequence: CASRYSGRADTQYF.

The sample holds a few counts of this clone. This sequence joins TRBV30 and TRBJ1-5, with TRBD1 identical over 7 bases. The ends lost 3 bases at V and 4 bases at J; junction bases unmatched: 9. The CDR3 runs 15 residues. Germline V CDR1 and CDR2: GTSNPN, SVGIG (reference sequence). CDR3 protein: CAWSVGQRLNQPQHF. DNA of the CDR3: TGTGCCTGGAGCGTGGGACAGCGGCTTAATCAGCCCCAGCATTTT. Complete variable domain (other parts from reference TRBV30 and TRBJ1-5): SQTIHQWPATLVQPVGSPLSLECTVEGTSNPNLYWYRQAAGRGLQLLFYSVGIGQISSEVPQNLSASRPQDRQFILSSKKLLLSDSGFYLCAWSVGQRLNQPQHFGDGTRLSIL.

This clone showed up just a few times. The chain joins TRBV18 to TRBJ1-3, with D possibly being TRBD1 (6 bases). Germline assignment: CDR1 KGHSH and CDR2 LQKENI. The germline V and J ends were trimmed by 3 bases and 4 bases, with 16 bases remaining between them. This CDR3 contains 16 residues. The CDR3 region is CASSPTGQGVGNTIYF. The CDR3 nucleotides read TGTGCCAGCTCACCCACAGGGCAGGGAGTCGGAAACACCATATATTTT.

A note on this clone: This sample also contains other DNA sequences that code for the same CDR3. The chain uses TRBV5-1 and TRBJ1-1; a weak D match, TRBD1 (5 bases). V lost 0 bases, J lost 0 bases, and 9 bases lay in between. Germline CDR1 and CDR2: SGHRS and YFSETQ. This CDR3 is 15 amino acids long. The CDR3 DNA is TGCGCCAGCAGCTTGGCGGGGGGATTGAACACTGAAGCTTTCTTT. Translating gives CASSLAGGLNTEAFF.

V gene TRBV21-1 combines with J gene TRBJ2-7; TRBD1, the table's D call, lacks a check against the DNA. TRBV21-1 is a listed pseudogene. The CDR3 has 15 residues. CDR3 DNA sequence: TGTGCCAGCAGCAAAGGAAGGACAGGCCGGGACGAGCAGTACTTC. Translating gives CASSKGRTGRDEQYF.

This clone was observed a handful of times. The rearrangement links TRBV12-5 to TRBJ2-1, with TRBD1 identical over 8 bases. The CDR3 runs 15 residues. With 6 bases clipped from V and 5 bases from J, the junction kept 9 bases outside the gene matches. The germline V gene encodes CDR1 LGHNT and CDR2 FRNRAP. The CDR3 reads CASGQGQGVNNEQFF. The CDR3 DNA is TGTGCTAGTGGCCAAGGACAGGGAGTAAACAATGAGCAGTTCTTC.

This clone was counted once. This chain connects TRBV6-5 to TRBJ1-6; TRBD1 agrees at 8 bases. This CDR3 comprises 15 residues. V was pared by 0 bases and J by 9 bases, with 4 bases of the junction left unmatched. Germline-derived CDR1 and CDR2 are MNHEY and SVGAGI. DNA for the CDR3: TGTGCCAGCAGTTACTCGATGGACAGGGTTTCACCCCTCCACTTT. Translation: CASSYSMDRVSPLHF.

This clone appeared a single time. CDR3: CASSLVFSGVNTGELFF. The CDR3 nucleotides are TGTGCCAGCAGCTTAGTATTTAGCGGGGTGAACACCGGGGAGCTGTTTTTT. The chain employs TRBV11-2 and TRBJ2-2; 8 nucleotides match TRBD2. Germline CDR1 reads SGHAT; CDR2 reads FQNNGV. The CDR3 contains 17 residues. V lost 1 base to trimming and J lost 1 base; unmatched junction nucleotides: 5.

The V and J genes are TRBV5-1 and TRBJ2-7, with TRBD1 matching 8 bases. J lost 5 bases, V lost 2 bases, and 6 bases had no gene match. From germline, CDR1 is SGHRS and CDR2 YFSETQ. The CDR3 is 14 residues long. The CDR3 sequence is CASSLGQGIDEQYF. The DNA for the CDR3 is TGCGCCAGCAGCTTAGGACAGGGTATCGACGAGCAGTACTTC.

This chain links TRBV28 with TRBJ1-2, with 7 bases fitting TRBD1. Trimming at V came to 6 bases and at J to 3 bases, leaving 1 base not matched to a gene. The CDR3 has 12 amino acids. Germline lookup yields CDR1 MDHEN and CDR2 SYDVKM. The CDR3 nucleotides read TGTGCCAGCAGCACAGGGGACTATGGCTACACCTTC. Protein sequence: CASSTGDYGYTF.

The rearrangement uses TRBV5-6 and TRBJ2-3; 8 bases map to TRBD2. The J segment lost 1 base and the V segment lost 3 bases, leaving 7 bases of the junction unmatched. The CDR3 runs 16 residues. Germline lookup yields CDR1 SGHDT and CDR2 YYEEEE. This chain's CDR3 is CASSSVVTSGTDTQYF. DNA for the CDR3: TGTGCCAGCAGCTCTGTCGTGACTAGCGGCACAGATACGCAGTATTTT.

CDR3 sequence: CAISERGGLNTGELFF. CDR3 coding DNA: TGTGCCATCAGTGAGAGAGGGGGACTAAACACCGGGGAGCTGTTTTTT. The genes are TRBV10-3 and TRBJ2-2; perhaps TRBD2 as D (7 bases). This CDR3 is 16 amino acids long. Between the trimmed V and J ends, which lost 2 bases and 2 bases, there was a span of 12 bases. CDR1 is ENHRY, CDR2 SYGVKD, per germline.

V gene TRBV5-1 combines with J gene TRBJ1-2; a weak D match, TRBD1 (6 bases). Per germline, CDR1 SGHRS and CDR2 YFSETQ. The CDR3 has 14 residues. Trimming left V 4 bases short and J 7 bases short, with 17 bases between. CDR3 in DNA: TGCGCCAGCAGCGCCGACGGGGGGCTTAGTGGCTACACCTTC. Protein: CASSADGGLSGYTF.

This chain links TRBV2 with TRBJ2-2, with D maybe TRBD2 (5 bases). The germline V gene encodes CDR1 SNHLY and CDR2 FYNNEI. This CDR3 region has 14 residues. V lost 1 base to trimming and J lost 6 bases, with 9 bases between them. CDR3 sequence reads: CASSEVLAAGELFF. CDR3 bases: TGTGCCAGCAGTGAAGTTCTAGCCGCCGGGGAGCTGTTTTTT.

The rearrangement links TRBV6-1 to TRBJ1-2, with unresolved D. Germline V lookup: CDR1 MNHNS, CDR2 SASEGT. This CDR3 is built from 15 residues. The ends were cut back, 7 bases at V and 2 bases at J, with 17 bases in the middle. CDR3 in amino acids: CASTPAQTENYGYTF. Here the CDR3 DNA reads TGTGCCAGCACTCCCGCCCAAACGGAGAACTATGGCTACACCTTC.

This chain joins TRBV6-1 and TRBJ2-3; D is undetermined. Germline V CDR1 and CDR2: MNHNS, SASEGT. V gave up 5 bases and J gave up 4 bases, with 16 bases separating them. CDR3 length: 15 amino acids. The CDR3 protein is CASSNTRSRADTQYF. The CDR3 DNA reads as TGTGCCAGCAGTAATACCCGGTCACGGGCAGATACGCAGTATTTT.

The chain carries TRBV29-1 and TRBJ2-1, with 8 bases lining up with TRBD2. This CDR3 comprises 13 residues. Unmatched junction bases numbered 10, after V lost 7 bases and J lost 8 bases. Germline-derived CDR1 and CDR2 are SQVTM and ANQGSEA. CDR3 protein: CSGNSGAVDEQFF. DNA for the CDR3: TGCAGCGGGAATAGCGGGGCCGTGGATGAGCAGTTCTTC.

V is TRBV5-1 and J is TRBJ1-1, with D tentatively TRBD1 (6 bases). Germline CDR1 reads SGHRS; CDR2 reads YFSETQ. The CDR3 consists of 14 residues. V shed 0 bases and J shed 7 bases, with 13 bases lying between them. This CDR3 reads CASSLDRAGIEAFF. The CDR3 bases are TGCGCCAGCAGCTTGGACAGGGCCGGGATTGAAGCTTTCTTT.